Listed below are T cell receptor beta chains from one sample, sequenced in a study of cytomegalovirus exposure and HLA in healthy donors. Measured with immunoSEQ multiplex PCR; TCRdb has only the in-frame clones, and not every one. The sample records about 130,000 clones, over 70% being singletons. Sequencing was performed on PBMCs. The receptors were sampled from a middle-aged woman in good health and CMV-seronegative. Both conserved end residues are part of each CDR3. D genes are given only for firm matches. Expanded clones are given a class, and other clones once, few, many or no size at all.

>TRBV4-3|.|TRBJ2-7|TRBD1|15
TGCGCCAGCAGCCAAGTTGGACAGGGGGTCTACGAGCAGTACTTC
CASSQVGQGVYEQYF
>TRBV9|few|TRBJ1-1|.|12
TGTGCCAGCAGCGTAGGAGGCAGTGAAGCTTTCTTT
CASSVGGSEAFF
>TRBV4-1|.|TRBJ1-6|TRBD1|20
TGCGCCAGCAGCCAAGATGGTCCGGGACAGGGATACTCCTATAATTCACCCCTCCACTTT
CASSQDGPGQGYSYNSPLHF
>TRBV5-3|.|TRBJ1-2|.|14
TGTGCCAATACCCGACATATAACTAACTATGGCTACACCTTC
CANTRHITNYGYTF
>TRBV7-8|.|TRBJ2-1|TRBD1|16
TGTGCCAGCAGCGACGACAGGGCGAGCTCCTACAATGAGCAGTTCTTC
CASSDDRASSYNEQFF
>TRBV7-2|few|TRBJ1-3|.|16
TGTGCCAGCAGCTTAGATTCTGGACTGGGGGGAAACACCATATATTTT
CASSLDSGLGGNTIYF
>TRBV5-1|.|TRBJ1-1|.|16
TGCGCCAGCAGCTTGGCCCTGTGGGGCCAGAACACTGAAGCTTTCTTT
CASSLALWGQNTEAFF
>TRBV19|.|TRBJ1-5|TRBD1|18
TGTGCCAGCATCGCCGCTTGGGACAGCCTCCTTAGCAATCAGCCCCAGCATTTT
CASIAAWDSLLSNQPQHF
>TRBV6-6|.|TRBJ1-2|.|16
TGTGCCAGCAGTTACCGAACAAGGGACACTAACTATGGCTACACCTTC
CASSYRTRDTNYGYTF
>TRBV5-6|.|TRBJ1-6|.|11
TGTGCCAGCAGTCGGGTGGGTCCCCTCCACTTT
CASSRVGPLHF
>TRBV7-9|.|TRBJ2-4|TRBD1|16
TGTGCCAGCAGTCCGACAGGGCTCGAAGCCAAAAACATTCAGTACTTC
CASSPTGLEAKNIQYF
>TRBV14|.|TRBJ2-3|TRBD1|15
TGTGCCAGCTCTTTCAGGGGGCGGGGCACAGATACGCAGTATTTT
CASSFRGRGTDTQYF
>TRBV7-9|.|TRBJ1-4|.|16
TGTGCCAGCAGCTCCCTACAGGATGCAACTAATGAAAAACTGTTTTTT
CASSSLQDATNEKLFF
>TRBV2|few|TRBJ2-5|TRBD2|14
TGTGCCAGCAATTGGGGAGGGTCAGGCGAGACCCAGTACTTC
CASNWGGSGETQYF
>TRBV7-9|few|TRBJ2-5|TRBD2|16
TGTGCCAGCAGCCCTCTAGCGGGAGGACGGGGGGAGACCCAGTACTTC
CASSPLAGGRGETQYF
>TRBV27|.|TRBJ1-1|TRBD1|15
TGTGCCAGCAGTTCGACAGGGGGCAGGTACACTGAAGCTTTCTTT
CASSSTGGRYTEAFF
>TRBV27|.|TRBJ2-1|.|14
TGTGCCAGCAGCCTAGGGGGCGGGGGGAATGAGCAGTTCTTC
CASSLGGGGNEQFF
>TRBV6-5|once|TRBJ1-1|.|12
TGTGCCAGCAGTTACGGCGGTGGTGAAGCTTTCTTT
CASSYGGGEAFF